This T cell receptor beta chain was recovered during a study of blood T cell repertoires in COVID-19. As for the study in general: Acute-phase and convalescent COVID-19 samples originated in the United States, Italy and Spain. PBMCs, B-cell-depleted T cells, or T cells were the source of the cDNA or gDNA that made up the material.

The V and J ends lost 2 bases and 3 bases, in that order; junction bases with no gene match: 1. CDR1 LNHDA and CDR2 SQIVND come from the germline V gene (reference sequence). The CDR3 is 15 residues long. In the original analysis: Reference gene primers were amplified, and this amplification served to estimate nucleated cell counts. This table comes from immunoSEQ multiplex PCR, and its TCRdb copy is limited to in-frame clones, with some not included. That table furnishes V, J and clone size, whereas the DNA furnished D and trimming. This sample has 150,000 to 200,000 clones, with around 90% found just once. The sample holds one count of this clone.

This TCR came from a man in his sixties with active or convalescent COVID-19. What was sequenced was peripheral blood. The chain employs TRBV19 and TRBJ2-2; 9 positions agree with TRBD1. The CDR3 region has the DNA TGTGCCAGTAGTATAAGACAGGGGGACACCGGGGAGCTGTTTTTT. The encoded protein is CASSIRQGDTGELFF.